This T cell receptor beta chain was profiled in a study of T-cell memory formation after mild COVID-19 (dated by TCRdb to the early 2020s). Some background on the complete study: TCR sequence clusters from the two donors were largely donor specific. Two young, previously healthy adult volunteers, one female and one male, were included in the cohort. In a couple of donors, T-cell clones that expanded and contracted after mild COVID-19 were followed by sequencing TCRalpha and TCRbeta repertoires longitudinally. Summary of the overall study and its limitations: SARS-CoV-2 specificity of the second-wave clones peaking on day 37 was not confirmed. Clones that contracted from day 15 to 85 showed balanced CD4/CD8 phenotypes, whereas a second wave of clones that expanded from day 15 to 37 leaned towards CD4+. Only two mild cases were covered by the study, and larger cohorts that include severe cases with pre-infection samples were considered necessary. Some responding clones were detected in pre-infection memory, suggesting pre-existing cross-reactive memory T cells joined the SARS-CoV-2 response. Contracting CD4+ clones turned up mainly in the CM and EM memory subsets, whereas EMRA was where CD8+ clones were enriched.

TCRdb names Illumina NovaSeq 6000 as the instrument used. TCRalpha and TCRbeta cDNA libraries were built by 5'RACE with constant-segment primers, adding sample barcodes and unique molecular identifiers. RNA was extracted from every sample with Trizol reagent. The libraries were amplified in two PCR steps, and the second step added a second sample barcode and Illumina TruSeq adapters. Sequencing of libraries was performed on an Illumina NovaSeq with 2 x 150 bp paired-end reads. On the study's bioinformatics: Reads were demultiplexed and collapsed into UMI-guided consensus sequences with migec v1.2.7. Using mixcr v2.1.11, the UMI consensuses were aligned to TRA and TRB V and J templates and assembled into clonotypes. A clonotype was counted as expanded or contracted only when both edgeR and NoisET called the clonotype significant, with the noise models trained on biological replicates. For edgeR calls, the thresholds were a false discovery rate-adjusted p below 0.01 and a log2 fold-change of 1. As an exploratory analysis of dynamics, max-normalized trajectories of the 1000 most abundant clonotypes were examined by PCA with hierarchical clustering. The CD4 or CD8 phenotype of responding clones was assigned using the separately sequenced CD4+ and CD8+ repertoires. TCRdb handled the public reads itself, with Q25 trimming in fastp and clone calling in MiXCR, and kept productive beta chains. Rows merge per CDR3 protein into single entries with the most common DNA and genes. The V and J calls and clone size come from TCRdb's table, not from the authors' own analysis. This sample is represented by roughly 550,000 distinct CDR3 sequences; just over 20% of them were singletons. Together, the top ten hold about an eighth of the sample.

Ficoll-Paque density gradient centrifugation was the method used to isolate PBMCs. V is cut back by 3 bases and J by 5 bases, with 5 bases in the junction unmatched. The CDR3 sequence holds 14 residues, the cysteine and phenylalanine included. Only CDR3 DNA is held: 42 bases, read in frame from base 1. CDR1 and CDR2 are read off the germline V gene as SGHVS and FQNEAQ. This clonotype was picked up many times. The specificity of this receptor is unknown. No much larger clonotype is one base removed from it; base qualities were not supplied. Rearrangement joined TRBV7-8 to TRBJ2-5; TRBD1 agrees with 8 junctional bases. The receptor was isolated from an adult woman who had mild COVID-19 (a few samples of this study predate the infection). The sample titles of this study are shuffled in the database, so cell type and time point are left out; the donor was told from shared clones. Sample: PBMCs or a T cell subset sorted from them (not recorded which). The CDR3 protein sequence reads: CASSLNRGEETQYF. In nucleotide form, the sequence is TGTGCCAGCAGCTTGAACAGGGGGGAGGAGACCCAGTACTTC.